These T cell receptor beta chains were read from a single sample in a study of cytomegalovirus exposure and HLA in healthy donors. Repertoires were generated with immunoSEQ multiplex PCR, while TCRdb's copy carries only in-frame clones and drops some. The sample contains 100,000 to 150,000 clones, around 78% of which appear only once. The sequencing input was PBMCs. The origin of the receptors is a woman aged 40 to 49 in good health and CMV-seronegative. Each CDR3 is given with its conserved first and last residue. D genes are given only for firm matches. Rows may omit the clone size; those that give it use once, few, many or a size class.

D	V	J	size	CDR3	DNA
.	TRBV28	TRBJ1-2	.	CASSLYRAPPNYGYTF	TGTGCCAGCAGTTTATACAGGGCCCCTCCTAACTATGGCTACACCTTC
TRBD2	TRBV28	TRBJ2-1	.	CASSFDAGGLAGPSYNEQFF	TGTGCCAGCAGTTTCGATGCCGGGGGACTAGCGGGGCCATCCTACAATGAGCAGTTCTTC
TRBD1	TRBV28	TRBJ2-4	.	CASSLQGGKNIQYF	TGTGCCAGCAGCCTACAGGGGGGCAAAAACATTCAGTACTTC
TRBD1	TRBV2	TRBJ1-2	few	CASSRDRAGYTF	TGTGCCAGCAGTCGGGACAGGGCTGGCTACACCTTC
.	TRBV25-1	TRBJ2-5	.	CASALTHQETQYF	TGTGCCAGCGCCCTGACACACCAAGAGACCCAGTACTTC
.	TRBV6-5	TRBJ2-3	few	CASSSGFPGRPDTQYF	TGTGCCAGCAGTTCGGGGTTCCCGGGTCGTCCAGATACGCAGTATTTT
.	TRBV7-9	TRBJ1-1	.	CASSLAEPAFF	TGTGCCAGCAGCTTAGCCGAGCCCGCTTTCTTT
TRBD2	TRBV19	TRBJ2-7	.	CASSIGRAGASYEQYF	TGTGCCAGTAGTATAGGGCGAGCGGGGGCGTCCTACGAGCAGTACTTC
.	TRBV28	TRBJ2-7	.	CASLTSGTSNYEQYF	TGTGCCAGTCTGACCTCCGGGACAAGCAACTACGAGCAGTACTTC
TRBD2	TRBV30	TRBJ2-3	.	CAWSVIAGAVWTDTQYF	TGTGCCTGGAGTGTAATAGCGGGAGCGGTTTGGACAGATACGCAGTATTTT
.	TRBV11-2	TRBJ1-6	many	CASSLFGVGNSPLHF	TGTGCCAGCAGCTTATTCGGGGTGGGGAATTCACCCCTCCACTTT
TRBD2	TRBV19	TRBJ2-4	.	CASSPLAGSKNIQYF	TGTGCCAGTAGTCCGTTAGCGGGGTCCAAAAACATTCAGTACTTC
.	TRBV19	TRBJ1-2	.	CASSIAGQYGYTF	TGTGCCAGTAGTATCGCAGGGCAGTATGGCTACACCTTC
TRBD2	TRBV2	TRBJ2-3	.	CASSVSGGATDTQYF	TGTGCCAGCAGTGTCAGCGGGGGGGCCACAGATACGCAGTATTTT
.	TRBV28	TRBJ1-2	.	CASSLARNGGYGYTF	TGTGCCAGCAGCTTGGCGCGGAACGGGGGCTATGGCTACACCTTC
.	TRBV28	TRBJ2-7	.	CASNNNNRTDFFYEQYF	TGTGCCAGCAACAATAACAACCGAACAGATTTTTTCTACGAGCAGTACTTC
TRBD1	TRBV7-2	TRBJ1-2	.	CASSSTTGGGDGYTF	TGTGCCAGCAGCAGCACGACAGGGGGCGGGGATGGCTACACCTTC
.	TRBV30	TRBJ1-1	.	CAWSRKGGPRAHEAFF	TGTGCCTGGAGTCGAAAGGGGGGGCCCAGGGCCCATGAAGCTTTCTTT
TRBD1	TRBV2	TRBJ1-5	once	CASSRDRGGQPQHF	TGTGCCAGCAGTAGGGACAGGGGAGGGCAGCCCCAGCATTTT